What follows is one T cell receptor beta chain and its context. Its antigen is not identified. The data are from a study of cytomegalovirus exposure and HLA in healthy donors. A multiplex PCR was run with 60 Vbeta primers and 13 Jbeta primers. The data were produced by immunoSEQ multiplex PCR, yet TCRdb's version contains in-frame clones alone and is incomplete. The sample includes approximately 150,000 clones, 60% to 80% of them seen just once. Whole-study results and caveats: Published work reported that the classifier diagnosed cytomegalovirus status with high specificity and sensitivity.

The CDR3 spans 16 residues. Per the germline V gene, CDR1 is MNHNS and CDR2 is SASEGT. With 3 bases clipped from V and 4 bases from J, the junction kept 8 bases outside the gene matches. Sequencing was performed on PBMCs. The chain couples TRBV6-1 to TRBJ1-5; 8 nucleotides match TRBD1. The TCR sequence derives from a man aged 18 to 35 in good health and CMV-seropositive. In DNA form, the CDR3 reads TGTGCCAGCAGTGACCCGGGACAGGCGATGAATCAGCCCCAGCATTTT. Amino acid sequence: CASSDPGQAMNQPQHF.